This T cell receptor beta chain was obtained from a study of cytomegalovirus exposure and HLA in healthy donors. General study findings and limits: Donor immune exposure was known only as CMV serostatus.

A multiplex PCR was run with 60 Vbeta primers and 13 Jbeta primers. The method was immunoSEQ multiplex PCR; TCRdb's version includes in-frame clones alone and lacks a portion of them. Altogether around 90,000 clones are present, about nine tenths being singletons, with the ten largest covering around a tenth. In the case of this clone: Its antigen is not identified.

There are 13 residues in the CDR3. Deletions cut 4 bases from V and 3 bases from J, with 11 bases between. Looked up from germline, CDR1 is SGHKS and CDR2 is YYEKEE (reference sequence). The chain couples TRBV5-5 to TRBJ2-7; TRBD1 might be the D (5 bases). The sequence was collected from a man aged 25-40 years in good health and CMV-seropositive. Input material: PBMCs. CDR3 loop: CASSDRPNYEQYF. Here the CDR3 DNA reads TGTGCCAGCAGCGACAGACCCAACTACGAGCAGTACTTC.